This TCR beta chain was sequenced in a study of monozygotic twins with inflammatory bowel disease. The UMIs contained a 6-nucleotide sample barcode. They were added by template switching during cDNA synthesis. TCRdb reprocessed the 5' RACE reads and reports one entry per CDR3 protein, with no DNA. The sample has around 400,000 distinct CDR3 sequences; the top ten hold roughly 2.5%. General study findings and limits: Healthy twins shared more clonotypes with others than IBD patients, most markedly active ones. Healthy co-twins showed greater TCRbeta diversity (inverse Simpson) than IBD patients.

The CDR3 loop spans 15 amino acids. Germline CDR1 LNHNV, CDR2 YYDKDF (reference sequence). With respect to this clonotype: Its antigen remains unidentified.

The sample was blood. This sequence joins TRBV15 and TRBJ2-1; checking the TCRdb D call of TRBD1 is not possible without DNA. This clonotype was obtained from a human donor with ulcerative colitis or Crohn's disease, or a healthy co-twin of an affected twin (not recorded which). Here the CDR3 reads CATNPGQGVSSEQFF.